The source of this T cell receptor (beta chain) is a study of regulatory T cells in long-lasting Graves disease. Time point defined: persistent/refractory GD, antithyroid drugs over 5 years with positive TRAb. Isolated PBMC RNA provided the starting material for the TCR library. A blood draw put 8 to 10 milliliters of peripheral blood into EDTA tubes. This clonotype was seen at least ten times. What it binds is not known. To make TCR beta libraries, researchers used iRepertoire HTBI primers and Arm-PCR of CDR3 regions. TCRdb analysed the multiplex PCR reads with MiXCR anew, one entry per CDR3 protein. The top ten hold roughly 28% of the sample, which has fewer than 450,000 distinct CDR3 sequences, about a quarter seen once. V lost 0 bases, J lost 8 bases, and 10 bases lay in between. Germline CDR1 reads SGHTA; CDR2 reads FQGNSA. The CDR3 runs 13 residues. Study results and caveats: Gene preferences differed: TRBV28, TRBJ1-2, TRBJ2-5 in persistent cases. Because few samples were included, accuracy may have been lower.

This rearrangement joins TRBV7-2 to TRBJ1-1, with D hard to call. Sequencing was performed on peripheral blood mononuclear cells (PBMCs), taken when the disease was refractory, from a patient treated with antithyroid drugs. The clonotype originates from a female donor with Graves disease. In DNA form, the CDR3 reads TGTGCCAGCAGCTTAGCGTTCGCAGCCGAAGCTTTCTTT. It specifies CASSLAFAAEAFF.